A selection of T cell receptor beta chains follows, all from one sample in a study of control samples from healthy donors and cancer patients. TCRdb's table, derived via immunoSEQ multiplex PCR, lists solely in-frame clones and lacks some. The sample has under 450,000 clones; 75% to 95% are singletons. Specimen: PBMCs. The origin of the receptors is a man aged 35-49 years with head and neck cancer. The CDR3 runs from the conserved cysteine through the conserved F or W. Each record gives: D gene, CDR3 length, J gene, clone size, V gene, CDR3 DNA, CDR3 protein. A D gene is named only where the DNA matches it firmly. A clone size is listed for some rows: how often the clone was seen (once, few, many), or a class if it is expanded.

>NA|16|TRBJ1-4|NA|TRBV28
TGTGCCAGCAGTGGCCCATCCGGCAGGGAAAATGAAAAACTGTTTTTT
CASSGPSGRENEKLFF
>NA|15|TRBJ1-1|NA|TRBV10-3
TGTGCCATCAGTGAGTACAGCGCAATGAACACTGAAGCTTTCTTT
CAISEYSAMNTEAFF
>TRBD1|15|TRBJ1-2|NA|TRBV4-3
TGCGCCAGCAGCCGCAGGGACAGGGGAAACTATGGCTACACCTTC
CASSRRDRGNYGYTF
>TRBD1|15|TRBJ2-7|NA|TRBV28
TGTGCCAGCACCGTGCCGGGACAGGCCGTACGAGAGCAGTACTTC
CASTVPGQAVREQYF
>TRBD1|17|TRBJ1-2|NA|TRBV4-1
TGCGCCAGCAGCCAAGTCACAAACCGGGACAGGGGTTATGGCTACACCTTC
CASSQVTNRDRGYGYTF
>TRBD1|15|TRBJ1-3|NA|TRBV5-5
TGTGCCAGCAGCTCGACAGGGAGAGGTGGAAACACCATATATTTT
CASSSTGRGGNTIYF
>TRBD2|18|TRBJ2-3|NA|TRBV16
TGTGCCAGCAGCCACTTAGCGGGACTGAGTTCTAGCACAGATACGCAGTATTTT
CASSHLAGLSSSTDTQYF
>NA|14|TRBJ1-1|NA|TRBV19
TGTGCCAGTAGTATCCTGGGGGGTACGGCTGAAGCTTTCTTT
CASSILGGTAEAFF
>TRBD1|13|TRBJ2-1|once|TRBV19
TGTGCCAGTAGTGACAGGGGCCCTTCTCATCAGTTCTTC
CASSDRGPSHQFF
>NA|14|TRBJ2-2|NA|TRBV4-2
TGTGCCAGCAGCCAACAGAGAAACACCGGGGAGCTGTTTTTT
CASSQQRNTGELFF
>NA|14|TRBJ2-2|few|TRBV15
TGTGCCACCAGCACCCACTCCCTTCGGGGGGAGCTGTTTTTT
CATSTHSLRGELFF
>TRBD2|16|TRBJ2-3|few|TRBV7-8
TGTGCCAGCAGACAAAGCCGACTAGCAGTATCAGATACGCAGTATTTT
CASRQSRLAVSDTQYF
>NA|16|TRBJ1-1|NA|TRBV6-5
TGTGCCAGCAGTTACGTCACGACTGCCCGGAACACTGAAGCTTTCTTT
CASSYVTTARNTEAFF
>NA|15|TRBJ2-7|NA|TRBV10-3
TGTGCCATCAGTGAGTCGAGGGGGGCCACCTACGAGCAGTACTTC
CAISESRGATYEQYF
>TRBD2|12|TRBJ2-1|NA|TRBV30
TGTGCCTTTGGGACTAGCGGGGGGGAGCAGTTCTTC
CAFGTSGGEQFF
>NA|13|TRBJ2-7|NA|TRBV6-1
TGTGCCAGCAGTGAAGCTGGTGGGACATCTTCGTACTTC
CASSEAGGTSSYF
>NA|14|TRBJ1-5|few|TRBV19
TGTGCCAGTACCGACCGGGATATCATTCGGCCCCAGCATTTT
CASTDRDIIRPQHF
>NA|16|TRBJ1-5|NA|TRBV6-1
TGTGCCAGCAGTGATAGTTTGGGGGGCGGAAATCAGCCCCAGCATTTT
CASSDSLGGGNQPQHF
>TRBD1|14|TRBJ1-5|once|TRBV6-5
TGTGCCAGCAGCTCGGGACAGGGTGATCAGCCCCAGCATTTT
CASSSGQGDQPQHF
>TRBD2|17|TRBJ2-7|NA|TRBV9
TGTGCCAGCAGCCCAAAGGGACTAGCGGGCCCCAAATACGAGCAGTACTTC
CASSPKGLAGPKYEQYF
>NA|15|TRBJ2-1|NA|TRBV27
TGTGCCAGCAGTTTATCGATCCCCTCCTACAATGAGCAGTTCTTC
CASSLSIPSYNEQFF
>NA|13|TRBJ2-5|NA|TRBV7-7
TGTGCTAGCAGCTTACAGGTTGCAGAGACCCAGTACTTC
CASSLQVAETQYF
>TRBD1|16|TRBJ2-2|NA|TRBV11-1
TGTGCCAGCAGCCAACGGACAGGGGGCAGGACCGGGGAGCTGTTTTTT
CASSQRTGGRTGELFF
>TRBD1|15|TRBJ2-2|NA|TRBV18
TGTGCCAGCTCACCACCGCACAGGGGGACCGGGGAGCTGTTTTTT
CASSPPHRGTGELFF
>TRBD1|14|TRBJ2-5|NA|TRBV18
TGTGCCAGCTCACGGACAGGGGGCTCGGAGACCCAGTACTTC
CASSRTGGSETQYF
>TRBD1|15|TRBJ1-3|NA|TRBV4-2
TGTGCCAGCAGCCAACCGGACAGGGGTGGAAACACCATATATTTT
CASSQPDRGGNTIYF
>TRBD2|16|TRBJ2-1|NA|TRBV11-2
TGTGCCAGCAGCTCCACCCTATCGCGGGGGGACAATGAGCAGTTCTTC
CASSSTLSRGDNEQFF
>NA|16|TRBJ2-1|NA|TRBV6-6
TGTGCCAGCAGTTATCCGGCGGGGGCCGCCTACAATGAGCAGTTCTTC
CASSYPAGAAYNEQFF
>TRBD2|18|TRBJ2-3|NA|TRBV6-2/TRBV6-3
TGTGCCAGCAGTTACCCGCCGGGACTAGCGGGATATGCAGATACGCAGTATTTT
CASSYPPGLAGYADTQYF
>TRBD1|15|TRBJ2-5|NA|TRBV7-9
TGTGCCAGCAGCCTCGGACAGGGAATTCGTGAGACCCAGTACTTC
CASSLGQGIRETQYF
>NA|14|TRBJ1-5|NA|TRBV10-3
TGTGCCATCAGTGACGGACAGCGCAATCAGCCCCAGCATTTT
CAISDGQRNQPQHF
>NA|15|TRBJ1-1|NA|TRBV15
TGTGCCACCAGCAGAGAGATAATCGGGAACACTGAAGCTTTCTTT
CATSREIIGNTEAFF
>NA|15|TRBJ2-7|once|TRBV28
TGTGCCAGCAGTTTGCGGTGGCGAGGGGCCTACGAGCAGTACTTC
CASSLRWRGAYEQYF
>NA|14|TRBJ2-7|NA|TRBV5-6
TGTGCCAGCAGCTTGGGGGCAGGATCCTACGAGCAGTACTTC
CASSLGAGSYEQYF
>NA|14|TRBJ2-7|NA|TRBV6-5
TGTGCCAGCAGCTATTACGGCCTTAACTACGAGCAGTACTTC
CASSYYGLNYEQYF
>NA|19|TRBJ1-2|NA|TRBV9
TGTGCCAGCAGCGAGGGCACTACGTGGACCGATACTAACTTTTATGGCTACACCTTC
CASSEGTTWTDTNFYGYTF
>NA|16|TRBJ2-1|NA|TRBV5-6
TGTGCCAGCAGCTTGAGGGGCAGGGAGAGGGACAATGAGCAGTTCTTC
CASSLRGRERDNEQFF